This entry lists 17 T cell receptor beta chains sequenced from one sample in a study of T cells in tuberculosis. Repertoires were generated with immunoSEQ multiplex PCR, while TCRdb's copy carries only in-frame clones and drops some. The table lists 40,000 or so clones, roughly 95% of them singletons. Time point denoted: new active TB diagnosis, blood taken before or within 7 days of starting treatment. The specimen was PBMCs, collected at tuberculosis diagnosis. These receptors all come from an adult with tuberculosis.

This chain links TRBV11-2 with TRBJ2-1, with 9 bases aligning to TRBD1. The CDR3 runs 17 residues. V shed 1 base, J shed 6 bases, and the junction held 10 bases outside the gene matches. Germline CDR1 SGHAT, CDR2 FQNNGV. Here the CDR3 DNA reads TGTGCCAGCAGCTTAGGCGGACAGGGGCGCAGGCTCAATGAGCAGTTCTTC. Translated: CASSLGGQGRRLNEQFF.

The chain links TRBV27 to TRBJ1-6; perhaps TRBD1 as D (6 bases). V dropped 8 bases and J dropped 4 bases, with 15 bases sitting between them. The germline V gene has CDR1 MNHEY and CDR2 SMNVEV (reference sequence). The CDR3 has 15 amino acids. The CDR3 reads CASGPPDRYNSPLHF. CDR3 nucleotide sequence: TGTGCCAGCGGCCCCCCTGACAGGTATAATTCACCCCTCCACTTT.

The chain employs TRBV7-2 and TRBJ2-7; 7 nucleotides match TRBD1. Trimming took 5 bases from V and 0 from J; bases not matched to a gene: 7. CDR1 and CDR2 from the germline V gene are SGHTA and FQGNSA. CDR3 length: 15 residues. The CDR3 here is CASSESGGDSYEQYF. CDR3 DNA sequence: TGTGCCAGCAGCGAATCAGGGGGTGACTCCTACGAGCAGTACTTC.

The CDR3 nucleotides are TGTGCCAGCAGCCAAGATTGGGGGGACAGGGTCTACGAGCAGTACTTC. It translates to CASSQDWGDRVYEQYF. This chain links TRBV4-2 with TRBJ2-7; TRBD1 matches at 9 bases. CDR3 length: 16 amino acids. The V gene's germline CDR1 is LGHNA and CDR2 YNFKEQ. The V and J ends lost 0 bases and 3 bases, in that order; junction bases with no gene match: 6.

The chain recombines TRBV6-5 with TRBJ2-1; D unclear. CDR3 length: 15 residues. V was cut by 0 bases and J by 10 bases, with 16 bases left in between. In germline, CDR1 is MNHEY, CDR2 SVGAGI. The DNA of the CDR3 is TGTGCCAGCAGTTACTCGACCGGTGGGTCGCGGGAGCAGTTCTTC. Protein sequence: CASSYSTGGSREQFF.

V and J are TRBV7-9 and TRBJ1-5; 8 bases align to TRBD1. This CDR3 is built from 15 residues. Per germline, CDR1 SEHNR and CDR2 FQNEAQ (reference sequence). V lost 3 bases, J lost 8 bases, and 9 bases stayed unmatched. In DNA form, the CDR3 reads TGTGCCAGCAGCTTGGGACAGGATTCAATGGAGCCCCAGCATTTT. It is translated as CASSLGQDSMEPQHF.

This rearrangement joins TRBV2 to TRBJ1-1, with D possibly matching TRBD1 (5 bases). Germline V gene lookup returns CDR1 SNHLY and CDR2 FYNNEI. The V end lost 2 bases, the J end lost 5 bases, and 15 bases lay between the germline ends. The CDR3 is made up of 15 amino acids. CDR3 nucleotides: TGTGCCAGCAGTGAATCGAAGGGGTGGTGGACTGAAGCTTTCTTT. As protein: CASSESKGWWTEAFF.

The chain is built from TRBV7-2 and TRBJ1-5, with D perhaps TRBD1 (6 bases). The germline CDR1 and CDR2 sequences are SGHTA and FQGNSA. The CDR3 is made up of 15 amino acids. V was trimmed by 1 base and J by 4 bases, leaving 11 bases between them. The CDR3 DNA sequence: TGTGCCAGCAGCTTAGTTGGGACACCAAATCAGCCCCAGCATTTT. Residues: CASSLVGTPNQPQHF.

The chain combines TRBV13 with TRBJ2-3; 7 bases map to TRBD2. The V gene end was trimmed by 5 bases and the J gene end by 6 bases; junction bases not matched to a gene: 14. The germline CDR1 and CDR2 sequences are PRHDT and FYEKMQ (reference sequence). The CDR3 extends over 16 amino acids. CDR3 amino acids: CASSRIGASGRDTQYF. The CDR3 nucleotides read TGTGCCAGCAGCCGAATCGGGGCTAGCGGCCGGGATACGCAGTATTTT. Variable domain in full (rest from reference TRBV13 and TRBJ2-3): AAGVIQSPRHLIKEKRETATLKCYPIPRHDTVYWYQQGPGQDPQFLISFYEKMQSDKGSIPDRFSAQQFSDYHSELNMSSLELGDSALYFCASSRIGASGRDTQYFGPGTRLTVL.

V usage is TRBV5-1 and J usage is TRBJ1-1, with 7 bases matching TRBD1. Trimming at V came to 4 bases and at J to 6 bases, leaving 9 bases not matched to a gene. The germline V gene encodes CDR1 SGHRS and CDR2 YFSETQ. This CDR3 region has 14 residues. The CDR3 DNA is TGCGCCAGCAGCGCCCGACAGGGCTTCGCTGAAGCTTTCTTT. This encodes CASSARQGFAEAFF. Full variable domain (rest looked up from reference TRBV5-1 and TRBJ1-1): KAGVTQTPRYLIKTRGQQVTLSCSPISGHRSVSWYQQTPGQGLQFLFEYFSETQRNKGNFPGRFSGRQFSNSRSEMNVSTLELGDSALYLCASSARQGFAEAFFGQGTRLTVV.

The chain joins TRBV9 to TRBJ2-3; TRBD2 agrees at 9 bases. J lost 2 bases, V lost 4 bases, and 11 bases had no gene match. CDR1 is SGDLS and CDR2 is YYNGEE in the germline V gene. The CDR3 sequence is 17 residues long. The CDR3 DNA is TGTGCCAGCAGCAGAGGGGGACTAGCCGGACTCACAGATACGCAGTATTTT. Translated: CASSRGGLAGLTDTQYF. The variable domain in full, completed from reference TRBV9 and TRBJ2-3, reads DSGVTQTPKHLITATGQRVTLRCSPRSGDLSVYWYQQSLDQGLQFLIQYYNGEERAKGNILERFSAQQFPDLHSELNLSSLELGDSALYFCASSRGGLAGLTDTQYFGPGTRLTVL.

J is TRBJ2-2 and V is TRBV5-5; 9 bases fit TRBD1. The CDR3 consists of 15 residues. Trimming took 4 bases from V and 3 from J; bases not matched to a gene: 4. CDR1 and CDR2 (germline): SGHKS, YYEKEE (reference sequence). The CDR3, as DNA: TGTGCCAGCAGCCGTCGACAGGGGGACACCGGGGAGCTGTTTTTT. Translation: CASSRRQGDTGELFF.

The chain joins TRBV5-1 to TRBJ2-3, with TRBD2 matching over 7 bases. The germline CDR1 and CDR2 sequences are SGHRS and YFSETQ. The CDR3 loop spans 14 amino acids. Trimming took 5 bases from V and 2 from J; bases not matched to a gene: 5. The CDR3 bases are TGCGCCAGCAGGTTCACTAGCGACACAGATACGCAGTATTTT. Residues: CASRFTSDTDTQYF.

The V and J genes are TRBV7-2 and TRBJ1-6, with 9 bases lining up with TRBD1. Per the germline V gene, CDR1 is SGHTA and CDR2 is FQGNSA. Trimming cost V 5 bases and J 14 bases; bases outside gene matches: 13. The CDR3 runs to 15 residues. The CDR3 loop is CASSRSTGTGFALHF. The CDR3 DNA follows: TGTGCCAGCAGCAGAAGCACCGGGACAGGGTTCGCCCTCCACTTT.

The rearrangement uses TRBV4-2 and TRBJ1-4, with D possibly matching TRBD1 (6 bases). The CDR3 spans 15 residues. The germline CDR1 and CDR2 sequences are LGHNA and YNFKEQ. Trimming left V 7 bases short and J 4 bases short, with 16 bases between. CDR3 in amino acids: CASTESRGVNEKLFF. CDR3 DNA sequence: TGTGCCAGCACCGAATCCAGGGGTGTTAATGAAAAACTGTTTTTT.

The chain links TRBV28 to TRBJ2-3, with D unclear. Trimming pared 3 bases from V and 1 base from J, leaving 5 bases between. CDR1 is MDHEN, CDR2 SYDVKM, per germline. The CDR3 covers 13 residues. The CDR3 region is CASSLQGTDTQYF. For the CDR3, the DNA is TGTGCCAGCAGTTTGCAGGGCACAGATACGCAGTATTTT. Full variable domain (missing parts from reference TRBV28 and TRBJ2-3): DVKVTQSSRYLVKRTGEKVFLECVQDMDHENMFWYRQDPGLGLRLIYFSYDVKMKEKGDIPEGYSVSREKKERFSLILESASTNQTSMYLCASSLQGTDTQYFGPGTRLTVL.

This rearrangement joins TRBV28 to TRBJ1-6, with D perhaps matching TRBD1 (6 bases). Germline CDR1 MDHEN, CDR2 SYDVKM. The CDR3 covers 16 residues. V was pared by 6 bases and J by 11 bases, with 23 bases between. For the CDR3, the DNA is TGTGCCAGCAGGCCCGATTGGGAGGGGGTACGTACACCCCTCCACTTT. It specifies CASRPDWEGVRTPLHF.